This passage covers 2 T cell receptor beta chains from one sample sequenced in a study of blood T cells in healthy people across ages. A second PCR of about 7 to 11 cycles used a sample-barcoded 5' primer and a J-beta primer mix. TCRdb used MiXCR to reprocess the 5' RACE reads, holding one entry per CDR3 protein. The data show about 770,000 distinct CDR3 sequences, approximately 48% seen once. The source material was blood. These receptor sequences come from a man aged 55 to 70 in good health.

This clonotype was seen a single time. The chain links TRBV7-3 to TRBJ2-7, with D uncertain. TRBJ2-5 explains the end of the DNA better; the J call may be wrong. The CDR3 contains 13 residues. Per germline, CDR1 SGHTA and CDR2 FQGTGA. This CDR3 reads CASSVPDGETQYF. CDR3 nucleotides: TGTGCCAGCAGCGTACCAGATGGGGAGACCCAGTACTTC.

The V gene is TRBV9, the J gene TRBJ2-1, with TRBD1 as a possible D gene (5 bases). V shed 4 bases and J shed 8 bases, with 19 bases lying between them. This CDR3 is 15 amino acids long. CDR1 is SGDLS and CDR2 is YYNGEE in the germline V gene. CDR3 DNA: TGTGCCAGCAGCCTACCAACAGGCGAAACGGATGAGCAGTTCTTC. Translated, it gives CASSLPTGETDEQFF.